The rows below give T cell receptor beta chains drawn from one sample of a study of response to subunit inactivated influenza vaccine. One entry per CDR3 protein, called by TCRdb with MiXCR from the RT-PCR reads. The sample carries roughly 620,000 distinct CDR3 sequences, approximately 10% recorded once. The sample was also reused in another study, on T cells expressing NK-cell markers.

Sequencing was performed on PBMCs from blood, taken on the day of vaccination. Receptors were obtained from a man in his fifties who received an inactivated influenza vaccine. Each CDR3 is given with its conserved first and last residue. The order of the fields is clone size, D gene, J gene, V gene, CDR3 DNA, CDR3 protein. The D gene is left open where the match is weak. Clone size is not always given. Where it is, it says once, few, many or a class for expanded clones.

>many|-|TRBJ1-2|TRBV5-1
TGCGCCAGCAGCTTAGACAGTGACTATGGCTACACCTTC
CASSLDSDYGYTF
>-|-|TRBJ1-6|TRBV5-1
TGCGCCAGCAGCTCGGCGGCCCTCCGGGACGGCTATAATTCACCCCTCCACTTT
CASSSAALRDGYNSPLHF
>-|-|TRBJ2-3|TRBV28
TGTGCCAGCAGTTTTGCCAGCCACAGAAGGCAGTATTTT
CASSFASHRRQYF
>many|-|TRBJ2-1|TRBV5-8
TGTGCCAGCAGCCTGGACAGCGGGACTTACAATGAGCAGTTCTTC
CASSLDSGTYNEQFF
>-|-|TRBJ2-1|TRBV3-1
TGTGCCGGCAGCCAGGGGCCAATAACCGAGAATGAGCAGTTCTTC
CAGSQGPITENEQFF
>few|-|TRBJ2-1|TRBV19
TGTGCCACCCAAGCCGGACAGCGGTCCGGTGAGCAGTTCTTC
CATQAGQRSGEQFF
>few|-|TRBJ1-3|TRBV13
TGTGCCAGCAGCTTAGGCCCGCTCTCTGGAAACACCATATATTTT
CASSLGPLSGNTIYF
>-|TRBD2|TRBJ2-1|TRBV11-2
TGTGCCAGCAGCCCCGGGACTAACTGGGATGAGCAGTTCTTC
CASSPGTNWDEQFF
>-|TRBD2|TRBJ2-1|TRBV6-2/TRBV6-3
TGTGCCAGCCGACCCTACCCGGGACTAGCGGCCACCTACAATGAGCAGTTCTTC
CASRPYPGLAATYNEQFF
>many|-|TRBJ1-1|TRBV11-2
TGTGCCAGCAGCTACGGGGGGGGGAACACTGAAGCTTTCTTT
CASSYGGGNTEAFF
>few|TRBD1|TRBJ2-1|TRBV4-2
TGTGCCAGCAGCCAAGATTCAGGGGGCATTCGGTACAATGAGCAGTTCTTC
CASSQDSGGIRYNEQFF
>few|-|TRBJ2-7|TRBV15
TGTGCCACCAGCAGAGAGCGGGTGCCTTCCTACGAGCAGTACTTC
CATSRERVPSYEQYF
>few|TRBD1|TRBJ1-4|TRBV7-2
TGTGCCAGCAGCTCGAGGGGGCGAAGAGATGAAAAACTGTTTTTT
CASSSRGRRDEKLFF
>-|TRBD1|TRBJ2-7|TRBV12-3/TRBV12-4
TGTGCCAGCAGTTTTGGGACAGGGGCAAGGTACGAGCAGTACTTC
CASSFGTGARYEQYF
>few|-|TRBJ2-1|TRBV3-1
TGTGCCAGCAGCGTCCAGGGGTACAATGAGCAGTTCTTC
CASSVQGYNEQFF
>many|TRBD2|TRBJ2-7|TRBV12-3/TRBV12-4
TGTGCCAGCAGTCATGGACTAGCGGGACGATACGAGCAGTACTTC
CASSHGLAGRYEQYF
>few|TRBD2|TRBJ2-3|TRBV11-2
TGTGCCAGCAGCCCTAGTCCGGGACTAGCGGGGGGCCTTAGCACAGATACGCAGTATTTT
CASSPSPGLAGGLSTDTQYF
>few|TRBD2|TRBJ2-1|TRBV28
TGTGCCAGCAGTGCCGGGACTAGCCGGGCCAATGAGCAGTTCTTC
CASSAGTSRANEQFF
>many|-|TRBJ2-1|TRBV12-3/TRBV12-4
TGTGCCAGCAGTTTTCCCCGGACAGCGGTGGGTCACAATGAGCAGTTCTTC
CASSFPRTAVGHNEQFF
>-|TRBD2|TRBJ2-1|TRBV6-2/TRBV6-3
TGTGCCAGCAGTTACTCCCGCAGAAATAGCGGGGGCCTCTACAATGAGCAGTTCTTC
CASSYSRRNSGGLYNEQFF
>-|-|TRBJ1-1|TRBV29-1
TGCAGCGGGGGAGGGGCTGTGGCTTTCTTT
CSGGGAVAFF
>few|-|TRBJ2-3|TRBV4-3
TGCGCCAGCAGCCAAGCCCCAGCCAATACGCAGTATTTT
CASSQAPANTQYF
>few|-|TRBJ2-5|TRBV28
TGTGCCAGCAGTCCTCACAGGTTATACGGAGAGACCCAGTACTTC
CASSPHRLYGETQYF
>-|TRBD1|TRBJ2-7|TRBV7-2
TGTGCCAGCAGCACTCCCCGGACAGGGCGATTTACCTACGAGCAGTACTTC
CASSTPRTGRFTYEQYF
>few|-|TRBJ2-3|TRBV20-1
TGCAGTGCTTGGGCGGGGGCTAGCACAGATACGCAGTATTTT
CSAWAGASTDTQYF
>few|TRBD1|TRBJ2-2|TRBV27
TGTGCCAGCAGAAAGCCGGGACAGGGGCGCACCGGGGAGCTGTTTTTT
CASRKPGQGRTGELFF
>few|TRBD1|TRBJ2-7|TRBV15
TGTGCCACCAGCGTAGGACAGGGGATCATCTACGAGCAGTACTTC
CATSVGQGIIYEQYF
>few|TRBD2|TRBJ2-1|TRBV7-8
TGTGCCAGCAGCTTAGAACTAGCGGGGGGATCAAGGCTCTTC
CASSLELAGGSRLF
>few|TRBD1|TRBJ1-3|TRBV4-3
TGCGCCAGCAGCCAAACAGGGGGCACTGGAAACACCATATATTTT
CASSQTGGTGNTIYF
>-|TRBD1|TRBJ2-4|TRBV6-2/TRBV6-3
TGTGCCAGCCGAAGTACAGGGGGGGCCAAAAACATTCAGTACTTC
CASRSTGGAKNIQYF
>many|-|TRBJ2-1|TRBV28
TGTGCCAGCAGTACCCTTCACGGGGGTAGCTCCTACAATGAGCAGTTCTTC
CASSTLHGGSSYNEQFF
>few|-|TRBJ2-3|TRBV29-1
TGCAGCGTAACCGGGACAGCGGGAGATACGCAGTATTTT
CSVTGTAGDTQYF
>few|-|TRBJ1-5|TRBV21-1
TGTGCCAGCAGCTGGGCGCGGAGACAGGGGAGGAATCAGCCCCAGCATTTT
CASSWARRQGRNQPQHF
>-|-|TRBJ1-3|TRBV29-1
TGCAGCGTTGAGATCCATGGAAACACCATATATTTT
CSVEIHGNTIYF
>-|-|TRBJ1-1|TRBV27
TGTGCCAGCAGTTTAACCGAGGCTGGGGACACTGAAGCTTTCTTT
CASSLTEAGDTEAFF